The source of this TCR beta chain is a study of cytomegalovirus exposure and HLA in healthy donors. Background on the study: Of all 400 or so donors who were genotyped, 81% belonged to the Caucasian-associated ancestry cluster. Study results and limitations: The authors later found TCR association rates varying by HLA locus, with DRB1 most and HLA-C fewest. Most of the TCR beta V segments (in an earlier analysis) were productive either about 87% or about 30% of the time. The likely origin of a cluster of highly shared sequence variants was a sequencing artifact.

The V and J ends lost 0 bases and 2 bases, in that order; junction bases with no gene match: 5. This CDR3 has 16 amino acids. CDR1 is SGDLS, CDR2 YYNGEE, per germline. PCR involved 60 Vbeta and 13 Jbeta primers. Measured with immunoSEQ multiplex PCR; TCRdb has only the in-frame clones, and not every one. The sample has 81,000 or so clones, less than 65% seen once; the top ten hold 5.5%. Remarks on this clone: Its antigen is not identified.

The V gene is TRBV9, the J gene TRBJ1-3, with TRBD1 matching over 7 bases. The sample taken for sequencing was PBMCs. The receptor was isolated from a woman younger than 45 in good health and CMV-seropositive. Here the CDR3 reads CASSVATGAAGNTIYF. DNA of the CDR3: TGTGCCAGCAGCGTAGCTACAGGGGCGGCTGGAAACACCATATATTTT.